These 10 T cell receptor beta chains were sequenced from one sample in a study of human T cells and chemical hapten exposure. Time point here: pre-sensitization, week 0. The sample's treatment: therapeutic diphenylcyclopropenone sensitization with weekly scalp DPC. TCRdb re-derived calls from the RACE reads in MiXCR, one entry per CDR3 protein. The repertoire includes around 260,000 distinct CDR3 sequences, approximately 8.6% of them detected once, and 2% to 3% sits in the top ten. The source material was whole blood, sampled in connection with sensitization to the hapten diphenylcyclopropenone (DPC). Receptors originate from a woman aged 40 to 50 with alopecia areata. Some clones in this sample may be carry-over from other donors' samples.

This clonotype was observed a few times. This chain links TRBV12-3 or TRBV12-4 with TRBJ2-5, with D possibly matching TRBD2 (6 bases). V lost 5 bases, J lost 5 bases, and 9 bases lay in between. This CDR3 has 12 residues. The CDR3 spells CASSPAGETQYF. CDR3 coding DNA: TGTGCCAGCAGTCCGGCGGGGGAGACCCAGTACTTC.

This clonotype was observed a few times. The chain couples TRBV20-1 to TRBJ2-7, with 10 bases matching TRBD2. Germline trimming cut 0 bases from V and 5 bases from J; bases unmatched to any gene: 4. CDR3 length: 14 amino acids. Germline CDR1 DFQATT, CDR2 SNEGSKA (reference sequence). The CDR3 DNA follows: TGCAGTGCTAGAGAAGCGGGAGGGGACAACGAGCAGTACTTC. Translating it yields CSAREAGGDNEQYF.

Remarks on this clonotype: Relative to the germline gene, one junction end is altered; a read error may explain this. The chain uses TRBV7-9 and TRBJ1-6; 9 nucleotides align to TRBD1. The CDR3 consists of 14 residues. The germline CDR1 and CDR2 sequences are SEHNR and FQNEAQ (reference sequence). The chain's CDR3 is CASSDTAGTGKKAF. The DNA of the CDR3 is TGTGCCAGCAGCGATACCGCCGGGACAGGGAAAAAGGCCTTT.

This clonotype has at least ten counts. The rearrangement joins TRBV28 to TRBJ2-2; D gene ambiguous. CDR3 length: 13 amino acids. V lost 10 bases, J lost 0 bases, and 9 bases lay in between. Germline lookup yields CDR1 MDHEN and CDR2 SYDVKM. In DNA form, the CDR3 reads TGTGCCACCATCGGAGCGAACACCGGGGAGCTGTTTTTT. Encoded protein: CATIGANTGELFF.

This clonotype showed up just a few times. The CDR3 loop is CASSKRGGRTGTEAFF. In nucleotides, the CDR3 is TGTGCCAGCAGCAAACGAGGCGGGAGGACGGGAACTGAAGCTTTCTTT. The V gene is TRBV21-1, the J gene TRBJ1-1. TRBV21-1 is a pseudogene. The length of the CDR3 is 16 residues.

The chain couples TRBV28 to TRBJ1-5; 10 bases fit TRBD1. J was trimmed by 0 bases and V by 5 bases; bases with no gene match: 7. Germline CDR1 is MDHEN and CDR2 is SYDVKM. The CDR3 contains 17 residues. CDR3 nucleotides: TGTGCCAGCAGTGTGGACAGGGGGTGGAATAGCAATCAGCCCCAGCATTTT. Protein product: CASSVDRGWNSNQPQHF.

CDR3 nucleotide sequence: TGCAGTGCTAGATCAGGGGTAACAGTGCAGTATTTT. Translated, it gives CSARSGVTVQYF. V is TRBV20-1 and J is TRBJ2-3, with D tentatively TRBD1 (6 bases). Trimming took 2 bases from V and 11 from J, leaving 14 bases between them. From germline, CDR1 is DFQATT and CDR2 SNEGSKA (reference sequence). The CDR3 contains 12 residues.

The rearrangement joins TRBV6-2 or TRBV6-3 to TRBJ1-2; D is ambiguous. The CDR3 is made up of 13 amino acids. V lost 4 bases and J lost 3, with 9 bases in between. Germline CDR1 is MNHEY and CDR2 is SVGEGT. CDR3 region: CASSLADYYGYTF. CDR3 sequence (DNA): TGTGCCAGCAGTTTGGCGGACTACTATGGCTACACCTTC.

This clonotype was seen a handful of times. This chain uses TRBV20-1 with TRBJ2-7; the match to TRBD1 covers 7 bases. The length of the CDR3 is 16 residues. Germline V lookup: CDR1 DFQATT, CDR2 SNEGSKA (reference sequence). The V gene end was trimmed by 0 bases and the J gene end by 0 bases; junction bases not matched to a gene: 8. In DNA form, the CDR3 reads TGCAGTGCTAGAGACCTCCAGACAGGGTTCTCCTACGAGCAGTACTTC. This encodes CSARDLQTGFSYEQYF.

The rearrangement joins TRBV10-3 to TRBJ1-3; 7 bases match TRBD1. Looked up from germline, CDR1 is ENHRY and CDR2 is SYGVKD. Trimming took 10 bases from V and 4 from J; bases not matched to a gene: 7. The CDR3 spans 13 residues. This CDR3 reads CATKTGEGNTIYF. CDR3 bases: TGTGCCACCAAAACAGGGGAAGGAAACACCATATATTTT.